The entry below describes one T cell receptor beta chain. Its target is unknown. The CDR3 sequence is 17 residues long. Germline CDR1 MNHEY, CDR2 SMNVEV (reference sequence). V lost 9 bases, J lost 0 bases, and 12 bases stayed unmatched. The data derive from a study of cytomegalovirus exposure and HLA in healthy donors. Study-level findings and limits: Exclusion as indistinguishable affected some V segments, including TRBV6-2 and TRBV6-3.

13 Jbeta primers and 60 Vbeta primers were used for the PCR. Profiled with immunoSEQ multiplex PCR; TCRdb holds only in-frame clones, not every one. The data show some 96,000 clones, about 80% seen once. This chain joins TRBV27 and TRBJ2-7; 12 bases match TRBD2. Sequenced sample: PBMCs. The TCR comes from a middle-aged man in good health and CMV-seronegative. CDR3 sequence reads: CAREKTSGGGSSYEQYF. In DNA, the CDR3 is TGTGCCAGAGAGAAGACTAGCGGGGGAGGTAGCTCCTACGAGCAGTACTTC.